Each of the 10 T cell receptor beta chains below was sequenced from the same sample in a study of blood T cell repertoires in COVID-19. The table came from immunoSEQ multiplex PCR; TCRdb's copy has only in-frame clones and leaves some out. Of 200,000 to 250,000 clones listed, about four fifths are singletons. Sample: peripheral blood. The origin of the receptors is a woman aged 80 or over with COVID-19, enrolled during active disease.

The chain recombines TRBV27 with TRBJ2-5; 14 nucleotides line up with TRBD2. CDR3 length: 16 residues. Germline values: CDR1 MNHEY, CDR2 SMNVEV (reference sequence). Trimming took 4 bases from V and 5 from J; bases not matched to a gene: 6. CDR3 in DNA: TGTGCCAGCAGTTCGGGACTAGCGGGGGTGCGGGAGACCCAGTACTTC. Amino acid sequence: CASSSGLAGVRETQYF.

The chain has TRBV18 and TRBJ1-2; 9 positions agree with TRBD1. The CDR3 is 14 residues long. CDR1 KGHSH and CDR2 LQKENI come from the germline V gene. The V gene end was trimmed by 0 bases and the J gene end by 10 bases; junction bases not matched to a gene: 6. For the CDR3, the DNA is TGTGCCAGCTCACCACCCGGGACAGGGTTGATCTACACCTTC. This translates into CASSPPGTGLIYTF.

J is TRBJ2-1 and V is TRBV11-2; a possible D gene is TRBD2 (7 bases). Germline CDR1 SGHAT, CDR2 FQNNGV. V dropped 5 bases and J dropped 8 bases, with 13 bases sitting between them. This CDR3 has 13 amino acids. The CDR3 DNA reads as TGTGCCAGCAGCCTCATGGGGGGGCATGAGCAGTTCTTC. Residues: CASSLMGGHEQFF.

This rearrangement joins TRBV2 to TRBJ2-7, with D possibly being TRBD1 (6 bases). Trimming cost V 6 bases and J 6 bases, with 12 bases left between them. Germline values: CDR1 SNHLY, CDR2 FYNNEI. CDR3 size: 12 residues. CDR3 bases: TGTGCCAGCAGGCCCCAGGGGTCCGAGCAGTACTTC. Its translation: CASRPQGSEQYF.

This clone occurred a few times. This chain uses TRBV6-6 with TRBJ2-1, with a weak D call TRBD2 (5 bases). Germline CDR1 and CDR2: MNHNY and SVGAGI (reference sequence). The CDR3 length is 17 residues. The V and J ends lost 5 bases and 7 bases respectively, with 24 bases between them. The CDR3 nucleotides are TGTGCCAGCAGTCGTTTCTCGGCTCGAAAGGGAGTAAATGAGCAGTTCTTC. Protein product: CASSRFSARKGVNEQFF.

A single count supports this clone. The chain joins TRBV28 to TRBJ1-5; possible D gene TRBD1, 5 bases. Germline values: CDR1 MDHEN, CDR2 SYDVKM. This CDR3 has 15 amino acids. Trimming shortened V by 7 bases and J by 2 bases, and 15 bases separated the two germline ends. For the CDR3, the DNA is TGTGCCAGCATGGAGGGGAAACTACGCAATCAGCCCCAGCATTTT. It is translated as CASMEGKLRNQPQHF.

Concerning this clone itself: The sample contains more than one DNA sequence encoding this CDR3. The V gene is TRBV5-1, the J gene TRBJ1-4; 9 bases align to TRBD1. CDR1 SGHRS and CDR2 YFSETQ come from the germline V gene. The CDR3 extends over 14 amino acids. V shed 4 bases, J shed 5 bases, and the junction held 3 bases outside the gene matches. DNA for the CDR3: TGCGCCAGCAGCCTAGGGACAGGGAATGAAAAACTGTTTTTT. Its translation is CASSLGTGNEKLFF.

The CDR3 nucleotides read TGTGCCTGGAGTGTACCCCGGACTGAAAACTATGGCTACACCTTC. The encoded protein is CAWSVPRTENYGYTF. The genes are TRBV30 and TRBJ1-2; D is ambiguous. The CDR3 has 15 amino acids. Germline V gene sequence: CDR1 GTSNPN, CDR2 SVGIG (reference sequence). Trimming took off 0 bases at V and 2 bases at J, with 13 bases between the two ends.

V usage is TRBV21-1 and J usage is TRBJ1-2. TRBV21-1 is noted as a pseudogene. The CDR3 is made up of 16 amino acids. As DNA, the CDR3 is TGTGCCAGCAGCGGCATCGTGGACGGCGGGGGGTATGGCTACACCTTC. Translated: CASSGIVDGGGYGYTF.

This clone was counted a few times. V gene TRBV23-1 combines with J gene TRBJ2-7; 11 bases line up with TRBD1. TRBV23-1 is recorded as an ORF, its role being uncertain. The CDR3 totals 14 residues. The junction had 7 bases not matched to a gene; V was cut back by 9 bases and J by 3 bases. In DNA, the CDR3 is TGCGCCAGGTGGCGGGGACAGGGGGTCTACGAGCAGTACTTC. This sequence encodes CARWRGQGVYEQYF.